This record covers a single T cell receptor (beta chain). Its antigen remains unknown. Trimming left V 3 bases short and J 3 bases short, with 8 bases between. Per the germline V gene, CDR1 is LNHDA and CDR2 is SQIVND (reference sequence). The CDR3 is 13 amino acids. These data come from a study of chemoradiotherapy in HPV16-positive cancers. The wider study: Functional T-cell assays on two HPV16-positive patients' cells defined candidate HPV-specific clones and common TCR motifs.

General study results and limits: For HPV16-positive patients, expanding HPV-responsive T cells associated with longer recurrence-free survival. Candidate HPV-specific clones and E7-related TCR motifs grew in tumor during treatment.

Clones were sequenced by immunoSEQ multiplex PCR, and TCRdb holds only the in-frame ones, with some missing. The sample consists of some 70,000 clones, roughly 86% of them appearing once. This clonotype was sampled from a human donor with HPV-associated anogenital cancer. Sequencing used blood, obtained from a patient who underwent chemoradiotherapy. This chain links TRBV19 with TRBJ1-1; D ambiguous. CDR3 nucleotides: TGTGCCAGTAGTATTACGAGGTACACTGAAGCTTTCTTT. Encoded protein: CASSITRYTEAFF.